The sequence of this T cell receptor (beta chain) was determined in a study of CD8 T cells in Susac syndrome. About the study: Susac syndrome patients were untreated, on corticosteroids with some adding intravenous immunoglobulin, or on intravenous immunoglobulin only.

RNA, at roughly 0.5 to 1 ug, was reverse transcribed with random hexamers. MiXCR, run by TCRdb on the immunoSEQ multiplex PCR reads, gives a single entry per CDR3 protein. Among about 100,000 distinct CDR3 sequences, 95% were seen once, and the ten largest hold 0.3%. Germline CDR1 is PRHDT and CDR2 is FYEKMQ (reference sequence). The CDR3 totals 15 residues. V lost 0 bases, J lost 8 bases, and 14 bases lay in between. Input material: CD8+ T cells from PBMCs. This chain connects TRBV13 to TRBJ2-1; no reliable D call. The receptor's source is a human donor with Susac syndrome. In DNA, the CDR3 is TGTGCCAGCAGCTTAGGCCTTTCCTGGCGTGATGAGCAGTTCTTC. Amino acid sequence: CASSLGLSWRDEQFF. The full variable domain, its missing parts supplied by reference TRBV13 and TRBJ2-1, is AAGVIQSPRHLIKEKRETATLKCYPIPRHDTVYWYQQGPGQDPQFLISFYEKMQSDKGSIPDRFSAQQFSDYHSELNMSSLELGDSALYFCASSLGLSWRDEQFFGPGTRLTVL.